This T cell receptor (beta chain) is drawn from a study of blood T cell repertoires in COVID-19. Study-level information: Acute and convalescent COVID-19 samples came from the United States, Italy and Spain. The analysed material was cDNA or gDNA that came from T cells, B-cell-depleted T cells, or PBMCs.

As originally analysed: Quantification of nucleated cells was approximated via reference gene primer amplification. Repertoires were generated with immunoSEQ multiplex PCR, while TCRdb's copy carries only in-frame clones and drops some. D and trimming were read from the DNA, whereas the V and J calls and clone size are those reported in that table. The sample holds 20,000 to 30,000 clones, around 93% seen once. This clone came up once. The CDR3 is 12 residues long. Trimming pared 7 bases from V and 7 bases from J, leaving 14 bases between. Germline CDR1 MDHEN, CDR2 SYDVKM. What was sequenced was peripheral blood. This receptor was taken from a human donor in a cohort sampled during active COVID-19. This rearrangement joins TRBV28 to TRBJ2-7; the D gene is possibly TRBD2 (5 bases). The CDR3, as DNA: TGTGCCAGCACAACTGAGGGTAGAGAGCAGTACTTC. Encoded protein: CASTTEGREQYF.